This entry describes one T cell receptor (beta chain). Sequencing of TCR beta was performed on blood CD8+ and CD4+ T cells. Each Susac syndrome patient had definite or probable disease by recently defined criteria. TEMRA cells were FACS-enriched and CD8+ and CD4+ T cells negatively isolated. The record originates from a study of CD8 T cells in Susac syndrome. Overall study: Within the group of sequenced Susac syndrome patients, five or six had active disease and 8 or 9 were in remission.

Random hexamers served to reverse transcribe roughly 0.45 to 1 ug RNA. TCRdb analysed the immunoSEQ multiplex PCR reads with MiXCR anew, one entry per CDR3 protein. The repertoire holds 110,000 to 150,000 distinct CDR3 sequences, 90% to 97% seen once, with over 0.075% in the top ten. Germline-derived CDR1 and CDR2 are SGHTA and FQGTGA. This CDR3 is 12 amino acids long. Trimming left V 5 bases short and J 10 bases short, with 12 bases between. V and J are TRBV7-3 and TRBJ2-1; D unresolved. The specimen sequenced was CD4+ T cells from PBMCs. This sequence originates from a human donor with Susac syndrome. CDR3 region: CASSISDQEQFF. Here the CDR3 DNA reads TGTGCCAGCAGCATCTCGGACCAGGAGCAGTTCTTC.